A single sample gave rise to the 25 T cell receptor beta chains below, sequenced in a study of CD8 T cells in ankylosing spondylitis. Overall study findings and caveats: The study identified a TCR beta motif of roughly eight highly homologous variants that appeared characteristic of ankylosing spondylitis blood.

No cognate antigen is known for these TCRs. TCRdb passed the 5' RACE reads through MiXCR, listing each CDR3 protein once. The data hold 100,000 to 150,000 distinct CDR3 sequences, with under 20% observed a single time. The sequenced sample was blood, either unsorted or a sorted T cell fraction (not recorded which). All receptors come from a male donor with ankylosing spondylitis.

The chain joins TRBV7-8 to TRBJ2-7; 11 bases map to TRBD2. J was trimmed by 3 bases and V by 5 bases; bases with no gene match: 3. CDR3 length: 14 residues. Germline CDR1 reads SGHVS; CDR2 reads FQNEAQ. CDR3 DNA: TGTGCCAGCAGCGCTGGACTAGCGGGCTACGAGCAGTACTTC. Translating it yields CASSAGLAGYEQYF.

CDR3 loop: CASSSPGLAVPYEQYF. CDR3 bases: TGTGCCAGCAGTTCCCCGGGACTAGCGGTCCCCTACGAGCAGTACTTC. The chain is built from TRBV6-5 and TRBJ2-7, with 11 bases lining up with TRBD2. V shed 4 bases, J shed 2 bases, and the junction held 7 bases outside the gene matches. The CDR3 runs to 16 residues. The V gene's germline CDR1 is MNHEY and CDR2 SVGAGI.

This clonotype has only a few counts. This chain links TRBV12-3 or TRBV12-4 with TRBJ1-6; D perhaps matches TRBD1 (5 bases). CDR3 length: 15 residues. The V and J ends lost 6 bases and 7 bases respectively, with 16 bases between them. CDR3 region: CASSHGDGRNSPLHF. CDR3 nucleotide sequence: TGTGCCAGCAGCCACGGGGACGGACGAAATTCACCCCTCCACTTT.

The chain couples TRBV15 to TRBJ1-5; D gene ambiguous. Germline V lookup: CDR1 LNHNV, CDR2 YYDKDF (reference sequence). The V end lost 3 bases, the J end lost 4 bases, and 4 bases lay between the germline ends. The CDR3 is 12 residues long. CDR3 DNA sequence: TGTGCCACCAGCAGCAGGAATCAGCCCCAGCATTTT. Translation: CATSSRNQPQHF.

In this sample, this clonotype turned up a few times. V usage is TRBV25-1 and J usage is TRBJ2-1, with a tentative D call TRBD2 (5 bases). The germline V gene has CDR1 MGHDK and CDR2 SYGVNS. V lost 1 base, J lost 2 bases, and 15 bases lay in between. The CDR3 length is 17 residues. In nucleotides, the CDR3 is TGTGCCAGCAGTGAATTTGTACTCGGAGGAGCCTACAATGAGCAGTTCTTC. The encoded protein is CASSEFVLGGAYNEQFF.

This clonotype was observed a handful of times. The V gene is TRBV6-2 or TRBV6-3, the J gene TRBJ1-2, with D possibly TRBD1 on 6 matching bases. Germline V lookup: CDR1 MNHEY, CDR2 SVGEGT. Deletions cut 0 bases from V and 4 bases from J, with 12 bases between. The CDR3 has 15 residues. CDR3 bases: TGTGCCAGCAGTTACTCGCTCGGGGGGGCCTATGGCTACACCTTC. Protein: CASSYSLGGAYGYTF.

The chain is built from TRBV12-3 or TRBV12-4 and TRBJ2-1; a weak D match, TRBD2 (6 bases). This CDR3 is 17 amino acids long. The V gene lost 2 bases and the J gene lost 10 bases, with 24 bases spanning the gap. The CDR3 DNA sequence: TGTGCCAGCAGTTTACGCTCTTCCGGCCCGGGGGACTGGGAGCAGTTCTTC. Its protein product is CASSLRSSGPGDWEQFF.

This chain joins TRBV6-2 or TRBV6-3 and TRBJ1-2; the D is unclear. CDR3 size: 11 residues. V was clipped by 8 bases and J by 5 bases, with 9 bases between them. The germline V gene has CDR1 MNHEY and CDR2 SVGEGT. This CDR3 reads CASYNSYGYTF. CDR3 sequence (DNA): TGTGCCAGCTATAACAGTTATGGCTACACCTTC.

V gene TRBV28 combines with J gene TRBJ1-2; D unclear. Per germline, CDR1 MDHEN and CDR2 SYDVKM. The germline V and J ends were trimmed by 2 bases and 7 bases, with 14 bases remaining between them. The CDR3 runs 14 residues. CDR3 amino acids: CASSLLSDHSGYTF. Here the CDR3 DNA reads TGTGCCAGCAGTTTACTGTCGGACCACAGTGGCTACACCTTC.

The V gene is TRBV9, the J gene TRBJ2-1; maybe TRBD1 (9 bases). There are 16 residues in the CDR3. V dropped 3 bases and J dropped 2 bases, with 15 bases sitting between them. Germline V gives CDR1 SGDLS, CDR2 YYNGEE. In DNA form, the CDR3 reads TGTGCCAGCAGCGGTAGCGGGACAGGGACCTACAATGAGCAGTTCTTC. It specifies CASSGSGTGTYNEQFF.

There are many counts of this clonotype. The rearrangement uses TRBV3-1 and TRBJ2-7, with TRBD2 matching 9 bases. Germline CDR1 reads LGHDT; CDR2 reads YNNKEL (reference sequence). The CDR3 contains 14 residues. Unmatched junction bases numbered 1, after V lost 0 bases and J lost 4 bases. The chain's CDR3 is CASSQDSGSYEQYF. The CDR3 DNA reads TGTGCCAGCAGCCAAGATAGCGGGAGTTACGAGCAGTACTTC.

Ten or more counts support this clonotype. The rearrangement uses TRBV29-1 and TRBJ2-5; TRBD2 might be the D (5 bases). The CDR3 totals 12 residues. CDR1 and CDR2 from the germline V gene are SQVTM and ANQGSEA. V was shortened by 3 bases and J by 3 bases, with 8 bases between the two germline ends. As DNA, the CDR3 is TGCAGCGTTGAGAGCGGAGAAGAGACCCAGTACTTC. Translation gives CSVESGEETQYF.

The chain combines TRBV2 with TRBJ1-4; TRBD1 matches 7 bases. Germline CDR1 reads SNHLY; CDR2 reads FYNNEI. CDR3 length: 19 amino acids. Trimming cost V 6 bases and J 0 bases; bases outside gene matches: 16. The CDR3 DNA is TGTGCCAGCAGAGGAACAGGGGAATGGGGAAGTTCAACTAATGAAAAACTGTTTTTT. The encoded protein is CASRGTGEWGSSTNEKLFF.

The V and J genes are TRBV2 and TRBJ1-6; TRBD1 matches at 10 bases. Trimming took 5 bases from V and 4 from J; bases not matched to a gene: 2. CDR1 is SNHLY and CDR2 is FYNNEI in the germline V gene. The CDR3 extends over 15 amino acids. The chain's CDR3 is CASSPGQGYNSPLHF. In DNA form, the CDR3 reads TGTGCCAGCAGTCCGGGACAGGGGTATAATTCACCCCTCCACTTT.

The chain carries TRBV4-2 and TRBJ1-5; no reliable D call. Trimming shortened V by 4 bases and J by 0 bases, and 13 bases separated the two germline ends. From germline, CDR1 is LGHNA and CDR2 YNFKEQ. The CDR3 has 16 amino acids. The CDR3 here is CASSPRFGYSNQPQHF. CDR3 DNA: TGTGCCAGCAGCCCGCGTTTCGGTTATAGCAATCAGCCCCAGCATTTT.

J is TRBJ2-2 and V is TRBV4-1; 7 bases line up with TRBD1. With V trimmed by 4 bases and J by 5 bases, 7 bases remained unmatched. Germline values: CDR1 MGHRA, CDR2 YSYEKL. The CDR3 has 15 residues. CDR3 sequence (DNA): TGCGCCAGCAGCCCCAGGACAGGTCGAACCGGGGAGCTGTTTTTT. Its protein is CASSPRTGRTGELFF.

A few counts support this clonotype. This rearrangement joins TRBV29-1 to TRBJ1-4, with D perhaps TRBD1 (6 bases). The CDR3 loop spans 14 amino acids. Germline CDR1 reads SQVTM; CDR2 reads ANQGSEA. V was shortened by 4 bases and J by 5 bases, with 14 bases between the two germline ends. The chain's CDR3 is CSVVVPGANEKLFF. The CDR3 DNA follows: TGCAGCGTTGTCGTCCCAGGGGCGAATGAAAAACTGTTTTTT.

V and J are TRBV6-5 and TRBJ2-7; unclear D gene. The CDR3 loop spans 15 amino acids. Germline values: CDR1 MNHEY, CDR2 SVGAGI. The V and J ends lost 5 bases and 2 bases respectively, with 16 bases between them. CDR3 loop: CASSTLTDTAYEQYF. As DNA, the CDR3 is TGTGCCAGCAGTACTCTTACCGACACCGCCTACGAGCAGTACTTC.

This clonotype was counted only a few times. This chain joins TRBV20-1 and TRBJ2-2; TRBD2 aligns across 15 bases. CDR1 DFQATT and CDR2 SNEGSKA come from the germline V gene (reference sequence). J lost 5 bases, V lost 5 bases, and 9 bases had no gene match. The CDR3 is 17 residues long. This CDR3 is CSARQGLAGGGTGELFF. CDR3 nucleotides: TGCAGTGCTCGACAGGGACTAGCGGGAGGCGGAACCGGGGAGCTGTTTTTT.

This clonotype was found a few times. The chain links TRBV12-5 to TRBJ1-1, with D tentatively TRBD1 (5 bases). V was shortened by 1 base and J by 0 bases, with 15 bases between the two germline ends. CDR3 length: 17 amino acids. Germline CDR1 LGHNT, CDR2 FRNRAP. CDR3 bases: TGTGCTAGTGGTTTGGGAACCGCTGGGGCGATGAACACTGAAGCTTTCTTT. Translation gives CASGLGTAGAMNTEAFF.

V gene TRBV12-3 or TRBV12-4 combines with J gene TRBJ2-7; the D gene is possibly TRBD1 (6 bases). The length of the CDR3 is 14 residues. The V gene lost 2 bases and the J gene lost 5 bases, with 13 bases spanning the gap. DNA of the CDR3: TGTGCCAGCAGTTTACAGGGCAGGGGCAACGAGCAGTACTTC. It codes for CASSLQGRGNEQYF.

This clonotype occurred a few times. At one boundary the junction diverges from the germline segment, which might be a read error. The chain joins TRBV27 to TRBJ2-7; 8 bases agree with TRBD1. The CDR3 length is 17 residues. The V gene's germline CDR1 is MNHEY and CDR2 SMNVEV (reference sequence). The CDR3 sequence is CASSLYGRGPFSHEQYF. The CDR3, as DNA: TGTGCCAGCAGTTTATACGGCAGGGGGCCATTCTCCCACGAGCAGTACTTC.

The V gene is TRBV12-3 or TRBV12-4, the J gene TRBJ1-2, with 8 positions matching TRBD1. The CDR3 is 15 amino acids. The V and J ends lost 8 bases and 6 bases, in that order; junction bases with no gene match: 14. As DNA, the CDR3 is TGTGCCAGCGGGAGGGCAGGGGGCGCGAGGGATGGCTACACCTTC. Translated, it gives CASGRAGGARDGYTF.

This clonotype was detected only a few times. The J gene is TRBJ2-5, the V gene TRBV7-9; tentative D call: TRBD1 (6 bases). The CDR3 contains 12 residues. Trimming left V 5 bases short and J 3 bases short, with 7 bases between. In germline, CDR1 is SEHNR, CDR2 FQNEAQ (reference sequence). Here the CDR3 reads CASSRTEETQYF. CDR3 in DNA: TGTGCCAGCAGCAGGACAGAAGAGACCCAGTACTTC.

The chain couples TRBV28 to TRBJ1-4; no definite D call. The CDR3 spans 14 residues. Germline values: CDR1 MDHEN, CDR2 SYDVKM. Trimming cost V 6 bases and J 4 bases, with 12 bases left between them. The CDR3 DNA is TGTGCCAGCAGCCCTGGGTCTAATAATGAAAAACTGTTTTTT. Protein: CASSPGSNNEKLFF.